The sequence of this T cell receptor (beta chain) was determined in a study of shared clonotypes between healthy human individuals. Whole-study context: Donors consisted of a couple of women and three men between 18 and 49.

V dropped 5 bases and J dropped 1 base, with 8 bases sitting between them. The CDR3 is made up of 13 amino acids. Germline assignment: CDR1 SGHTA and CDR2 FQGTGA. Method: immunoSEQ multiplex PCR; TCRdb's copy keeps in-frame clones and lacks some. The sample consists of about 480,000 clones, around 79% of them appearing once. Input material: PBMCs. This chain uses TRBV7-3 with TRBJ2-5; D ambiguous. The sequence was obtained from a woman aged 40 to 49 in good health. Some clones in this sample may be carry-over from other donors' samples. The CDR3: CASSPQFQETQYF. The CDR3 DNA reads TGTGCCAGCAGCCCACAGTTCCAAGAGACCCAGTACTTC.